This TCR beta chain originates from a study of cytomegalovirus exposure and HLA in healthy donors. It was with 60 Vbeta and 13 Jbeta primers that the PCR ran. Clones were sequenced by immunoSEQ multiplex PCR, and TCRdb holds only the in-frame ones, with some missing. The sample includes some 110,000 clones, approximately 75% seen only once; the top ten take around 5.2%. This clone was picked up a small number of times. The germline CDR1 and CDR2 sequences are SGHTA and FQGNSA. The CDR3 totals 14 residues. Trimming removed 3 bases at V and 6 bases at J, with 14 bases between. The sequence was collected from a man between 50 and 59 years old in good health and CMV-seropositive. This chain uses TRBV7-2 with TRBJ2-5; D is possibly TRBD1 (6 bases). Sequencing was carried out using PBMCs. This CDR3 is CASSFKQGEKTQYF. DNA of the CDR3: TGTGCCAGCAGCTTCAAACAGGGAGAGAAGACCCAGTACTTC.